The next 17 T cell receptor beta chains were all read from a single sample in a study of T cells after posttransplantation cyclophosphamide. Using immunoSEQ multiplex PCR, the repertoire was profiled, and TCRdb retains in-frame clones only, with some absent. The sample lists 66,000 or so clones; about 93% were seen once. The sample comprised PBMCs. These receptors were taken from a woman aged 30 to 39 in good health and a related stem cell transplant donor.

The chain has TRBV27 and TRBJ2-4; TRBD2 matches at 9 bases. V was pared by 0 bases and J by 10 bases, with 13 bases of the junction left unmatched. Germline CDR1 and CDR2: MNHEY and SMNVEV (reference sequence). CDR3 length: 17 amino acids. CDR3 sequence: CASSLSVASGVQRIQYF. CDR3 DNA sequence: TGTGCCAGCAGTTTATCGGTGGCTAGCGGGGTACAACGGATTCAGTACTTC.

This rearrangement joins TRBV5-5 to TRBJ2-1; 11 bases match TRBD2. Looked up from germline, CDR1 is SGHKS and CDR2 is YYEKEE (reference sequence). The ends lost 0 bases at V and 5 bases at J; junction bases unmatched: 4. The CDR3 runs to 16 residues. The CDR3 DNA reads TGTGCCAGCAGCTTGGGGACTAGCGGGCGTCACAATGAGCAGTTCTTC. It is translated as CASSLGTSGRHNEQFF.

The V and J genes are TRBV7-9 and TRBJ2-7; D might be TRBD1 (5 bases). Germline-derived CDR1 and CDR2 are SEHNR and FQNEAQ (reference sequence). The V gene lost 5 bases and the J gene lost 2 bases, with 22 bases spanning the gap. The CDR3 has 17 amino acids. CDR3 nucleotides: TGTGCCAGCAGCCGTCCAAGCAGGGATGGAGACCCCTACGAGCAGTACTTC. It yields the protein CASSRPSRDGDPYEQYF.

This chain uses TRBV30 with TRBJ1-6, with D perhaps TRBD1 (6 bases). Per the germline V gene, CDR1 is GTSNPN and CDR2 is SVGIG (reference sequence). Between the trimmed V and J ends, which lost 2 bases and 8 bases, there was a span of 19 bases. The CDR3 length is 16 residues. The CDR3 nucleotides read TGTGCCTGGAGTCCATCAAGGGTCAGGGGACATTCACCCCTCCACTTT. Its protein product is CAWSPSRVRGHSPLHF.

J is TRBJ1-2 and V is TRBV18; D call uncertain. Per the germline V gene, CDR1 is KGHSH and CDR2 is LQKENI. The CDR3 totals 13 residues. The V gene lost 3 bases and the J gene lost 8 bases, with 13 bases spanning the gap. CDR3 bases: TGTGCCAGCTCACCGTCCAAACCGGGGGGCTACACCTTC. Translated: CASSPSKPGGYTF. Variable domain in full (rest from reference TRBV18 and TRBJ1-2): NAGVMQNPRHLVRRRGQEARLRCSPMKGHSHVYWYRQLPEEGLKFMVYLQKENIIDESGMPKERFSAEFPKEGPSILRIQQVVRGDSAAYFCASSPSKPGGYTFGSGTRLTVV.

This clone occurred a few times. The chain joins TRBV4-1 to TRBJ1-5, with a weak D call TRBD1 (5 bases). CDR1 is MGHRA, CDR2 YSYEKL, per germline. The CDR3 runs 15 residues. The V and J ends lost 5 bases and 3 bases respectively, with 14 bases between them. CDR3 nucleotides: TGCGCCAGCAGCTCCTGGGGGTCGGACAATCAGCCCCAGCATTTT. As protein: CASSSWGSDNQPQHF.

The gene calls are TRBV15 and TRBJ2-1; D gene ambiguous. From germline, CDR1 is LNHNV and CDR2 YYDKDF (reference sequence). Trimming left V 1 base short and J 6 bases short, with 7 bases between. The CDR3 runs to 13 residues. The CDR3 sequence: CATSRGRINEQFF. The CDR3, as DNA: TGTGCCACCAGCAGAGGACGGATCAATGAGCAGTTCTTC.

The rearrangement links TRBV2 to TRBJ2-4, with 9 bases aligning to TRBD1. The CDR3 covers 16 residues. J was trimmed by 3 bases and V by 3 bases; bases with no gene match: 6. CDR1 is SNHLY and CDR2 is FYNNEI in the germline V gene. In DNA form, the CDR3 reads TGTGCCAGCAGTGAGAACAGGGGGCGCGGCAAAAACATTCAGTACTTC. It translates to CASSENRGRGKNIQYF.

Only one count was recorded for this clone. The chain has TRBV6-1 and TRBJ1-2, with D unresolved. CDR1 MNHNS and CDR2 SASEGT come from the germline V gene. The CDR3 is made up of 13 amino acids. Trimming removed 0 bases at V and 11 bases at J, with 13 bases between. The chain's CDR3 is CASSEAKGSGYTF. The CDR3 DNA reads TGTGCCAGCAGTGAAGCGAAAGGGTCTGGGTACACCTTC.

This clone was seen just once. The chain combines TRBV6-5 with TRBJ1-3; D not resolved. Germline CDR1 MNHEY, CDR2 SVGAGI. The V end lost 0 bases, the J end lost 0 bases, and 9 bases lay between the germline ends. This CDR3 is 16 amino acids long. The CDR3 reads CASSYSGGFSGNTIYF. CDR3 in DNA: TGTGCCAGCAGTTACTCGGGCGGCTTCTCTGGAAACACCATATATTTT.

The rearrangement uses TRBV5-6 and TRBJ1-2, with D unresolved. Trimming removed 2 bases from V and 0 bases from J, with 8 bases in between. CDR3 length equals 14 residues. Germline lookup yields CDR1 SGHDT and CDR2 YYEEEE. This chain's CDR3 is CASSFPSTNYGYTF. CDR3 bases: TGTGCCAGCAGCTTCCCATCAACTAACTATGGCTACACCTTC.

The chain recombines TRBV9 with TRBJ2-2; 7 bases map to TRBD1. Germline CDR1 and CDR2: SGDLS and YYNGEE. The CDR3 sequence is 16 residues long. V dropped 2 bases and J dropped 0; count of bases not matched to a gene: 4. The CDR3: CASSVGTDANTGELFF. The CDR3 region has the DNA TGTGCCAGCAGCGTTGGGACAGATGCGAACACCGGGGAGCTGTTTTTT.

The chain carries TRBV9 and TRBJ2-3; 9 nucleotides align to TRBD1. CDR1 is SGDLS and CDR2 is YYNGEE in the germline V gene. Trimming at V came to 0 bases and at J to 7 bases, leaving 6 bases not matched to a gene. The CDR3 sequence is 15 residues long. CDR3 DNA: TGTGCCAGCAGCGTAGAATTAGGGACAGGGCATACGCAGTATTTT. It is translated as CASSVELGTGHTQYF.

This sequence joins TRBV7-9 and TRBJ2-7; no clear D gene. Trimming removed 5 bases from V and 6 bases from J, with 20 bases in between. Germline loops: CDR1 SEHNR, CDR2 FQNEAQ (reference sequence). There are 15 residues in the CDR3. Here the CDR3 reads CASSPAGPRSGEQYF. CDR3 in DNA: TGTGCCAGCAGCCCGGCCGGCCCCCGTAGTGGCGAGCAGTACTTC.

V gene TRBV18 combines with J gene TRBJ2-2; unclear D gene. The CDR3 has 17 residues. The germline V gene encodes CDR1 KGHSH and CDR2 LQKENI. Trimming took 3 bases from V and 0 from J, leaving 14 bases between them. The CDR3 DNA reads TGTGCCAGCTCACCTCTATGGCTTTTCCCGAACACCGGGGAGCTGTTTTTT. It specifies CASSPLWLFPNTGELFF.

The chain has TRBV4-2 and TRBJ2-3, with 10 bases aligning to TRBD2. From germline, CDR1 is LGHNA and CDR2 YNFKEQ. The V segment lost 0 bases and the J segment 0 bases; nucleotides outside the gene matches: 6. This CDR3 has 18 residues. CDR3 nucleotide sequence: TGTGCCAGCAGCCAAGAGGAGCGGGGGGGCCATAGCACAGATACGCAGTATTTT. It yields the protein CASSQEERGGHSTDTQYF.

This chain connects TRBV28 to TRBJ1-2; D not certain. V shed 8 bases and J shed 0 bases, with 13 bases lying between them. CDR1 is MDHEN and CDR2 is SYDVKM in the germline V gene. The CDR3 sequence is 14 residues long. The CDR3 loop reads CASSVGISNYGYTF. The DNA for the CDR3 is TGTGCCAGCTCCGTAGGGATTTCTAACTATGGCTACACCTTC.